Described below is a single T cell receptor (beta chain) sequence and its context. The target antigen is unknown. In TCRdb, the 5' RACE reads were re-called with MiXCR into one record per CDR3 protein. The sample includes hundreds of thousands of distinct CDR3 sequences, about a fifth of them seen just once. The sample is drawn from a study of T-cell memory formation after mild COVID-19. The overall study: The study found TCR clusters largely donor specific. Overall study findings and caveats: Clones which contracted sat mainly in CM and EM if CD4+, and in EMRA if CD8+.

Trimming stripped 3 bases from V and 8 bases from J, with 14 bases between. This CDR3 spans 14 amino acids. The chain employs TRBV12-3 or TRBV12-4 and TRBJ2-1; no definite D call. Sequenced material: PBMCs or a T cell subset sorted from them (not recorded which). The receptor was derived from an adult woman who had mild COVID-19 (a few samples of this study predate the infection). Cell type and time point are not known. The CDR3 loop is CASSFGETVDEQFF. The CDR3 DNA reads as TGTGCCAGCAGTTTCGGAGAGACGGTCGATGAGCAGTTCTTC.